These T cell receptor beta chains were read from a single sample in a study of T cell responses to AZD1222 COVID-19 vaccine. Generated by immunoSEQ multiplex PCR, the TCRdb table keeps only in-frame clones and is missing some. The data contain about 87,000 clones, approximately 87% of them singletons. The material was peripheral blood, obtained on day 0 of AZD1222 vaccination. These receptors originate from an adult in good health. The CDR3 runs from the conserved cysteine through the conserved F or W. Not all rows give a size; the values are once, few, many and, for expanded clones, a class.

TRBJ1-2,TRBV6-1,-,CASSEAVGTGSYGYTF
TRBJ2-7,TRBV12-3/TRBV12-4,-,CASSPRSESEQYF
TRBJ1-1,TRBV7-2,-,CASSLEFRNTEAFF
TRBJ1-1,TRBV2,once,CASSDNSNTEAFF
TRBJ1-2,TRBV4-3,-,CASSYRVSANYGYTF
TRBJ2-3,TRBV30,-,CAWTGGGDTQYF
TRBJ2-3,TRBV7-2,-,CASSPDRGRTDTQYF
TRBJ2-7,TRBV5-1,-,CASSANAGQPYEQYF
TRBJ2-2,TRBV21-1,-,CASSKESTKPYTGELFF
TRBJ2-5,TRBV2,-,CASSESPTSGETQYF
TRBJ2-7,TRBV11-2,-,CASSSVRNRGPGEQYF